The rows below give T cell receptor beta chains drawn from one sample of a study of CD8 T cells in ankylosing spondylitis. From the 5' RACE reads, TCRdb called clonotypes with MiXCR, one entry per CDR3 protein. This sample has roughly 180,000 distinct CDR3 sequences, with 9.5% to 13% found just once. Material for sequencing was blood, either unsorted or a sorted T cell fraction (not recorded which). The receptors stem from a male donor with ankylosing spondylitis or in good health (not recorded which). Each CDR3 is given with its conserved first and last residue. The D gene is left open where the match is weak. A row's size may be missing; if present it is once, few, many or a size class.

>12|.|few|TRBV29-1|TRBJ2-7
TGCAGCACTAGACAGGGAGGCGGCGAGCAGTACTTC
CSTRQGGGEQYF
>13|TRBD1|many|TRBV20-1|TRBJ1-2
TGCAGTGCACTTACAGGGGATAACTATGGCTACACCTTC
CSALTGDNYGYTF
>17|.|many|TRBV6-1|TRBJ2-5
TGTGCCAGCAGCCCAACCTCGATGGTCCGGGTCCAAGAGACCCAGTACTTC
CASSPTSMVRVQETQYF
>17|TRBD2|many|TRBV3-1|TRBJ2-1
TGTGCCAGCAGCTCGACTAGCGGGGGTTATACCTACAATGAGCAGTTCTTC
CASSSTSGGYTYNEQFF
>14|.|many|TRBV24-1|TRBJ1-5
TGTGCCACCAGTGATTTTAAGGTGTTGCAGCCCCAGCATTTT
CATSDFKVLQPQHF
>14|.|many|TRBV5-1|TRBJ1-3
TGCGCCAGCAGCTTGAGCGGGCCGGGAAACACCATATATTTT
CASSLSGPGNTIYF
>13|.|many|TRBV25-1|TRBJ1-1
TGTGCCAGCACCACCCTACAGGGAAGGGGAGCTTTCTTT
CASTTLQGRGAFF
>13|.|.|TRBV20-1|TRBJ1-1
TGCAGTGCTAGGGGACGTATGAACACTGAAGCTTTCTTT
CSARGRMNTEAFF
>17|.|many|TRBV5-1|TRBJ2-1
TGCGCCAGCAGCTTGTTCCCCACGTTCTCCCCCTACAATGAGCAGTTCTTC
CASSLFPTFSPYNEQFF
>14|TRBD1|many|TRBV5-1|TRBJ1-1
TGCGCCAGCAGCTCGGACAGGGGGTTAGCTGAAGCTTTCTTT
CASSSDRGLAEAFF
>14|.|many|TRBV19|TRBJ2-2
TGTGCCAGTACAACCGGGGGAGCGACCGGGGAGCTGTTTTTT
CASTTGGATGELFF